The subject of this entry is one T cell receptor beta chain. Its antigen specificity is not known. No quality values exist for individual bases; no much larger clone is one base distant. The sample originates from a study of blood T cell repertoires in COVID-19 (dated by TCRdb to 2020 to 2022). About the full investigation: The collaborator samples originated in the United States, Italy and Spain and spanned the acute and convalescent phases of COVID-19. Where HLA class I and class II types were available, the types were taken from metadata supplied by the sample provider, not from assay-based typing. The repertoires were released in a freely available public database meant as a resource for research on the immune response to SARS-CoV-2. Subjects who had been exposed to COVID-19, were actively infected with it, or had recovered from it provided the deeply sampled blood TCRbeta repertoires that made up the dataset. Nearly every sample came with metadata listing a de-identified subject ID, COVID-19 status, age in years and sex. The samples were drawn from the first 160 participants of the ongoing ImmuneRACE study and from over 950 subjects provided by 6 global collaborators. The prospective study material was composed of cDNA or gDNA derived from T cells, B-cell-depleted T cells, or PBMCs. General findings and caveats noted by the study authors: The amount of clinical and demographic metadata varied by source and participant and was provided uncurated.

In the prospective study, participants were about 18 to 95 years old, resided in about two dozen geographic areas of the United States, and were enrolled through a virtual design. In the prospective study, participants were assigned to cohorts based on the clinical history participants reported in a screening survey and a study questionnaire. ImmuneRACE Cohort 3 recovered participants were defined by two consecutive negative NP/OP PCR tests, healthcare professional clearance, or symptom resolution. Each participant in the prospective study had whole blood, serum and a nasopharyngeal or oropharyngeal swab collected by mobile phlebotomists. Participants in the prospective study had the option to provide additional blood draws and questionnaires over a 2-month period. Prospective study blood samples were shipped either frozen or at room temperature before DNA extraction. The V end gives up 1 base and the J end 7 bases, leaving 7 bases in the junction not matched to a gene. Reading from cysteine to phenylalanine, the CDR3 counts 16 amino acids. Of all the DNA, just the CDR3 is kept, 48 bases in frame from base 1. CDR1 SGHVS and CDR2 FNYEAQ were looked up in the germline V gene.

TCRbeta CDR3 regions were amplified from genomic DNA by means of the immunoSEQ Assay, a bias-controlled multiplex PCR. In the paper's pipeline: The number of nucleated cells in each sample was estimated from the amplification of reference gene primers within the assay. Sequence reads were collapsed and filtered to measure the absolute abundance of every unique TCRbeta CDR3 rearrangement. For each sample, productive Simpson clonality was calculated as the square root of Simpson's diversity index across productive rearrangements. In its TCRdb copy, this immuneACCESS table keeps in-frame sequences only and misses some clones. Where compared with another copy, unresolved V genes explain less than half of these, and the others have no known cause. V and J calls and clone size are copied from that table; D and trimming were computed from the DNA. Across this sample there are around 190,000 clones, with approximately 84% seen only once. The ten top clones hold roughly 3% of the sample.

Specimen: PBMCs or T cells enriched from blood (not recorded which). This receptor was identified in a woman aged 25 to 45 who had recovered from COVID-19. The sequence links TRBV7-6 to TRBJ2-2; TRBD2 aligns with 9 central bases. The nucleotides are TGTGCCAGCAGCTTAGTTAGCGGGGGAGGTGTCGGGGAGCTGTTTTTT. It encodes CASSLVSGGGVGELFF.